This is a list of T cell receptor beta chains from one sample in a study of radiation and T cells in renal cell carcinoma. The table came from immunoSEQ multiplex PCR; TCRdb's copy has only in-frame clones and leaves some out. This table has approximately 120,000 clones, around 83% appearing once. Sequencing was performed on blood, taken from a patient whose treatment included radiotherapy and nephrectomy. The receptor source for this set is a woman in her sixties or seventies with renal cell carcinoma. CDR3s include the opening cysteine and the closing phenylalanine or tryptophan. The order of the fields is V gene, D gene, J gene, clone size, CDR3 protein, CDR3 DNA. The D gene is left open where the match is weak. Clone size is shown for a subset of rows, as once, few, many or a class of expanded clone.

v_gene: TRBV15
d_gene: -
j_gene: TRBJ2-1
abundance: -
CDR3aa: CATSQEISEQFF
CDR3nt: TGTGCCACCAGCCAGGAAATAAGTGAGCAGTTCTTC

v_gene: TRBV6-5
d_gene: -
j_gene: TRBJ1-6
abundance: -
CDR3aa: CASSYARAWNSPLHF
CDR3nt: TGTGCCAGCAGTTACGCCAGGGCATGGAATTCACCCCTCCACTTT

v_gene: TRBV6-1
d_gene: -
j_gene: TRBJ1-2
abundance: -
CDR3aa: CASRGAGGNGYTF
CDR3nt: TGTGCCAGCAGGGGGGCTGGGGGAAATGGCTACACCTTC

v_gene: TRBV7-9
d_gene: -
j_gene: TRBJ2-7
abundance: -
CDR3aa: CASSLERTYEQYF
CDR3nt: TGTGCCAGCAGCTTAGAACGGACCTACGAGCAGTACTTC

v_gene: TRBV11-1
d_gene: TRBD2
j_gene: TRBJ2-3
abundance: -
CDR3aa: CASSFRGRGTDTQYF
CDR3nt: TGTGCCAGCAGCTTTCGTGGGAGGGGCACAGATACGCAGTATTTT

v_gene: TRBV18
d_gene: -
j_gene: TRBJ2-3
abundance: -
CDR3aa: CASSPPSANTQYF
CDR3nt: TGTGCCAGCTCACCACCGTCCGCCAATACGCAGTATTTT

v_gene: TRBV7-2
d_gene: -
j_gene: TRBJ2-3
abundance: -
CDR3aa: CASSLVFGVGDTQYF
CDR3nt: TGTGCCAGCAGCTTAGTATTCGGGGTTGGGGATACGCAGTATTTT

v_gene: TRBV29-1
d_gene: TRBD1
j_gene: TRBJ1-2
abundance: -
CDR3aa: CSVEPPDRAYGYTF
CDR3nt: TGCAGCGTTGAACCCCCGGACAGGGCCTATGGCTACACCTTC

v_gene: TRBV10-1
d_gene: TRBD1
j_gene: TRBJ2-7
abundance: -
CDR3aa: CASSAGTGGREQYF
CDR3nt: TGCGCCAGCAGTGCCGGGACAGGGGGAAGGGAGCAGTACTTC

v_gene: TRBV6-6
d_gene: -
j_gene: TRBJ1-5
abundance: -
CDR3aa: CASRGDGHQPQHF
CDR3nt: TGTGCCAGCAGGGGGGACGGGCATCAGCCCCAGCATTTT

v_gene: TRBV29-1
d_gene: -
j_gene: TRBJ1-1
abundance: few
CDR3aa: CSVAHMNTEAFF
CDR3nt: TGCAGCGTCGCCCATATGAACACTGAAGCTTTCTTT

v_gene: TRBV13
d_gene: TRBD1
j_gene: TRBJ1-4
abundance: -
CDR3aa: CASSLQGADEKLFF
CDR3nt: TGTGCCAGCAGCTTACAGGGGGCGGATGAAAAACTGTTTTTT

v_gene: TRBV7-9
d_gene: TRBD1
j_gene: TRBJ1-4
abundance: once
CDR3aa: CASSYLSQGASEKLFF
CDR3nt: TGTGCCAGCAGCTATCTTAGTCAGGGGGCGAGTGAAAAACTGTTTTTT

v_gene: TRBV27
d_gene: TRBD2
j_gene: TRBJ2-3
abundance: -
CDR3aa: CASGTFGGRLADTQYF
CDR3nt: TGTGCCAGCGGGACTTTTGGCGGGAGGCTCGCAGATACGCAGTATTTT

v_gene: TRBV6-6
d_gene: -
j_gene: TRBJ1-1
abundance: -
CDR3aa: CASSYEGYTEAFF
CDR3nt: TGTGCCAGCAGTTACGAGGGGTACACTGAAGCTTTCTTT

v_gene: TRBV10-3
d_gene: TRBD1
j_gene: TRBJ2-5
abundance: -
CDR3aa: CAISHGQGETQYF
CDR3nt: TGTGCCATCAGTCACGGACAGGGAGAGACCCAGTACTTC

v_gene: TRBV30
d_gene: -
j_gene: TRBJ1-1
abundance: few
CDR3aa: CAWSDRVTIEAFF
CDR3nt: TGTGCCTGGAGTGACCGGGTCACCATAGAAGCTTTCTTT

v_gene: TRBV28
d_gene: -
j_gene: TRBJ1-4
abundance: -
CDR3aa: CASRGGEKLFF
CDR3nt: TGTGCCAGCAGGGGAGGTGAAAAACTGTTTTTT

v_gene: TRBV5-1
d_gene: -
j_gene: TRBJ2-5
abundance: -
CDR3aa: CASSLGQSQETQYF
CDR3nt: TGCGCCAGCAGCTTGGGACAGTCCCAAGAGACCCAGTACTTC

v_gene: TRBV4-1
d_gene: TRBD1
j_gene: TRBJ2-7
abundance: -
CDR3aa: CASSPGTAADEQYF
CDR3nt: TGCGCCAGCAGCCCCGGGACAGCCGCTGACGAGCAGTACTTC

v_gene: TRBV19
d_gene: -
j_gene: TRBJ2-7
abundance: few
CDR3aa: CASSIASLDSYEQYF
CDR3nt: TGTGCCAGTAGTATAGCGTCCCTGGACTCCTACGAGCAGTACTTC

v_gene: TRBV15
d_gene: -
j_gene: TRBJ1-4
abundance: -
CDR3aa: CATSRPIQGEKLFF
CDR3nt: TGTGCCACCAGCAGGCCGATACAGGGTGAAAAACTGTTTTTT

v_gene: TRBV9
d_gene: -
j_gene: TRBJ2-3
abundance: once
CDR3aa: CASSVEVGTDTQYF
CDR3nt: TGTGCCAGCAGCGTAGAGGTTGGCACAGATACGCAGTATTTT

v_gene: TRBV6-5
d_gene: -
j_gene: TRBJ1-1
abundance: -
CDR3aa: CASRKQREAFF
CDR3nt: TGTGCCAGCAGGAAACAGAGGGAAGCTTTCTTT

v_gene: TRBV7-6
d_gene: TRBD1
j_gene: TRBJ1-2
abundance: -
CDR3aa: CASSLVGQGVFTF
CDR3nt: TGTGCCAGCAGCTTAGTTGGACAGGGAGTTTTCACCTTC

v_gene: TRBV5-6
d_gene: -
j_gene: TRBJ2-5
abundance: -
CDR3aa: CASSFRREETQYF
CDR3nt: TGTGCCAGCAGCTTTAGACGGGAAGAGACCCAGTACTTC

v_gene: TRBV5-1
d_gene: -
j_gene: TRBJ2-5
abundance: -
CDR3aa: CASSLEGLSSYETQYF
CDR3nt: TGCGCCAGCAGCCTGGAGGGACTGAGTTCTTATGAGACCCAGTACTTC

v_gene: TRBV2
d_gene: -
j_gene: TRBJ2-4
abundance: few
CDR3aa: CASSEVSRDIQYF
CDR3nt: TGTGCCAGCAGTGAAGTGTCTCGAGACATTCAGTACTTC

v_gene: TRBV15
d_gene: -
j_gene: TRBJ1-1
abundance: few
CDR3aa: CATSRDLTAYTEAFF
CDR3nt: TGTGCCACCAGCAGAGATCTGACAGCTTACACTGAAGCTTTCTTT

v_gene: TRBV9
d_gene: TRBD1
j_gene: TRBJ1-1
abundance: -
CDR3aa: CASSPIKVTGSISEAFF
CDR3nt: TGTGCCAGCAGCCCAATCAAAGTGACAGGGTCAATCTCTGAAGCTTTCTTT

v_gene: TRBV23-1
d_gene: -
j_gene: TRBJ1-2
abundance: once
CDR3aa: CASLRPARGYTF
CDR3nt: TGCGCCAGCTTAAGACCGGCCCGAGGCTACACCTTC

v_gene: TRBV7-9
d_gene: -
j_gene: TRBJ1-3
abundance: -
CDR3aa: CASSATRQGYGNTIYF
CDR3nt: TGTGCCAGCAGCGCCACCCGGCAGGGCTACGGAAACACCATATATTTT

v_gene: TRBV4-2
d_gene: TRBD1
j_gene: TRBJ1-3
abundance: -
CDR3aa: CASSHEDRGGNTIYF
CDR3nt: TGTGCCAGCAGCCATGAGGACAGGGGTGGAAACACCATATATTTT

v_gene: TRBV28
d_gene: -
j_gene: TRBJ1-3
abundance: -
CDR3aa: CASYPGLAGNTIYF
CDR3nt: TGTGCCAGCTATCCGGGGCTAGCGGGAAACACCATATATTTT

v_gene: TRBV2
d_gene: -
j_gene: TRBJ1-1
abundance: -
CDR3aa: CASRGNSLGNTEAFF
CDR3nt: TGTGCCAGCAGAGGGAACTCCTTAGGAAACACTGAAGCTTTCTTT

v_gene: TRBV6-5
d_gene: -
j_gene: TRBJ1-2
abundance: -
CDR3aa: CASSWYRQTGRYTF
CDR3nt: TGTGCCAGCAGTTGGTACCGACAGACCGGGCGCTACACCTTC

v_gene: TRBV15
d_gene: TRBD1
j_gene: TRBJ1-1
abundance: -
CDR3aa: CATSSIGQGALPEAFF
CDR3nt: TGTGCCACCAGCAGTATCGGGCAGGGGGCTTTACCTGAAGCTTTCTTT

v_gene: TRBV11-2
d_gene: -
j_gene: TRBJ2-1
abundance: -
CDR3aa: CASSLGQYNEQFF
CDR3nt: TGTGCCAGCAGCTTAGGGCAGTACAATGAGCAGTTCTTC

v_gene: TRBV10-2
d_gene: TRBD2
j_gene: TRBJ2-2
abundance: -
CDR3aa: CASSSGTSGHGELFF
CDR3nt: TGCGCCAGCAGTTCCGGGACTAGCGGACACGGGGAGCTGTTTTTT

v_gene: TRBV2
d_gene: TRBD1
j_gene: TRBJ1-1
abundance: -
CDR3aa: CASSETPGTGNTEAFF
CDR3nt: TGTGCCAGCAGTGAAACCCCTGGGACAGGGAACACTGAAGCTTTCTTT

v_gene: TRBV2
d_gene: TRBD1
j_gene: TRBJ1-1
abundance: -
CDR3aa: CASEIRDRGTEAFF
CDR3nt: TGTGCCAGCGAAATAAGGGACAGAGGCACTGAAGCTTTCTTT

v_gene: TRBV7-6
d_gene: -
j_gene: TRBJ2-2
abundance: -
CDR3aa: CASSFRSPPNTGELFF
CDR3nt: TGTGCCAGCAGCTTTCGGTCCCCACCGAACACCGGGGAGCTGTTTTTT

v_gene: TRBV4-1
d_gene: -
j_gene: TRBJ1-4
abundance: -
CDR3aa: CASSQDVSATNEKLFF
CDR3nt: TGCGCCAGCAGCCAAGATGTCAGCGCAACTAATGAAAAACTGTTTTTT

v_gene: TRBV10-2
d_gene: TRBD1
j_gene: TRBJ1-2
abundance: -
CDR3aa: CASRGGTGGSGYTF
CDR3nt: TGCGCCAGCAGGGGAGGGACAGGGGGCTCTGGCTACACCTTC

v_gene: TRBV4-1
d_gene: TRBD2
j_gene: TRBJ2-5
abundance: -
CDR3aa: CASRQRLAGGQRVGETQYF
CDR3nt: TGCGCCAGCAGACAGAGGCTAGCGGGGGGGCAGAGGGTTGGAGAGACCCAGTACTTC

v_gene: TRBV12-5
d_gene: -
j_gene: TRBJ1-5
abundance: -
CDR3aa: CASALGEGSNQPQHF
CDR3nt: TGTGCTAGTGCCCTGGGAGAGGGAAGCAATCAGCCCCAGCATTTT

v_gene: TRBV7-2
d_gene: -
j_gene: TRBJ1-3
abundance: -
CDR3aa: CASSLGGQTGNTIYF
CDR3nt: TGTGCCAGCAGCTTAGGGGGCCAGACTGGAAACACCATATATTTT

v_gene: TRBV7-9
d_gene: TRBD2
j_gene: TRBJ2-1
abundance: -
CDR3aa: CASSLGTSGRVDEQFF
CDR3nt: TGTGCCAGCAGCCTAGGGACTAGCGGGAGGGTAGATGAGCAGTTCTTC